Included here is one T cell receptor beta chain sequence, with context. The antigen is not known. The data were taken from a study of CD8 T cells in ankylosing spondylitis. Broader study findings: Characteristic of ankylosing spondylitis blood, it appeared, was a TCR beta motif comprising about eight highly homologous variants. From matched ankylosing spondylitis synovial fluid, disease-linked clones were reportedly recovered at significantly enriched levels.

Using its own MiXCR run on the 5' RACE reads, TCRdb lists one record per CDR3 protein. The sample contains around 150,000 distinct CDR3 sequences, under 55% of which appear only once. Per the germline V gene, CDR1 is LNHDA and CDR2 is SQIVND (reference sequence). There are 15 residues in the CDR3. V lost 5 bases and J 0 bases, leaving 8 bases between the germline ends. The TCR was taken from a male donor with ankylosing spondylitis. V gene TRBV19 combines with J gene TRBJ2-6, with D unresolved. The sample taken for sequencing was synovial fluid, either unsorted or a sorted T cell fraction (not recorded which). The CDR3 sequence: CASSAEYSGANVLTF. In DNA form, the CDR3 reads TGTGCCAGTAGTGCCGAATACTCTGGGGCCAACGTCCTGACTTTC.